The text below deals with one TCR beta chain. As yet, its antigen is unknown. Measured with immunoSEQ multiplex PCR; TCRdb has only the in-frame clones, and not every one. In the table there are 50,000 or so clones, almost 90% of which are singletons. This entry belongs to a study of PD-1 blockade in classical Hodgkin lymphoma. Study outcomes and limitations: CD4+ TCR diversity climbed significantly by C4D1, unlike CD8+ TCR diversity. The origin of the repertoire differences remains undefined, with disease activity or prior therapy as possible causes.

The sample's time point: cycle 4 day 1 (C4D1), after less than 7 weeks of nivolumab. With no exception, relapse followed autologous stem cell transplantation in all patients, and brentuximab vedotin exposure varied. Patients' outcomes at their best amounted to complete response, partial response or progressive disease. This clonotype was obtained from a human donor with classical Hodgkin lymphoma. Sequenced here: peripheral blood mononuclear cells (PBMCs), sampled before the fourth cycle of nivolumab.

The CDR3 here is CASSVNRGWEKLFF. The CDR3, as DNA: TGTGCCAGCAGCGTAAACCGGGGTTGGGAAAAACTGTTTTTT. The rearrangement links TRBV11-2 to TRBJ1-4; D gene ambiguous. The V gene lost 5 bases and the J gene lost 8 bases, with 15 bases spanning the gap. The germline V gene encodes CDR1 SGHAT and CDR2 FQNNGV. The CDR3 length is 14 residues. Full variable domain (missing parts from reference TRBV11-2 and TRBJ1-4): EAGVAQSPRYKIIEKRQSVAFWCNPISGHATLYWYQQILGQGPKLLIQFQNNGVVDDSQLPKDRFSAERLKGVDSTLKIQPAKLEDSAVYLCASSVNRGWEKLFFGSGTQLSVL.